This TCR beta chain is from a study of T cells in Graves' hyperthyroidism and ophthalmopathy. Using RNA transcripts as the source, TCR beta CDR3 regions were amplified. RT-PCR in the first round (using the HTBI primer set) targeted the TCR CDR3. MiXCR was run by TCRdb on the multiplex PCR reads, yielding one entry per CDR3 protein. The data contain under 350,000 distinct CDR3 sequences, 18% of them seen just once; the ten biggest clones take up 45% to 55%. CDR3 length: 11 amino acids. Trimming took 4 bases from V and 4 from J, leaving 7 bases between them. Germline V gene data show CDR1 as SQVTM and CDR2 as ANQGSEA. This clonotype was seen a few times.

This chain connects TRBV29-1 to TRBJ1-1, with a tentative D call TRBD1 (5 bases). The sequenced material came from blood. This TCR came from a woman aged 45-65 years with Graves' hyperthyroidism. The CDR3 DNA follows: TGCAGCGTTGCAAGGGGCACTGAAGCTTTCTTT. Translated, it gives CSVARGTEAFF.